This TCR beta chain derives from a study of shared clonotypes between healthy human individuals (dated by TCRdb to the early 2020s). A note on the overall study: The cohort included three men and two women between 18 and 49 years of age. Different laboratories and diverse techniques were used to prepare libraries and sequence TCR repertoires, to increase sequencing depth and limit assay-specific biases. To estimate repertoire size and how much clonotypes are shared between individuals, the study performed deep sequencing of blood TCR repertoires from a handful of healthy adults. Per donor, leukapheresis produced somewhere between about 0.94 and 9.5 billion PBMCs. Findings and caveats that apply to the study as a whole: Sampling was restricted to blood, and TCR repertoires in tissues likely differ from the TCR repertoires found in blood. Pairwise subsampling led to the expectation that sequencing depth would affect the degree of clonotype sharing among donors. Because the study included a small number of donors, the genetic and exposure-history diversity represented was limited.

The donors were healthy, HIV-negative adults who had no recently reported acute infections or vaccinations. Every donor was a Caucasian adult living in Nashville, Tennessee, USA. In the unsorted samples, 90 million to 100 million PBMCs were counted, and genomic DNA was extracted using the QIAamp DNA Blood Mini kit. Blood was collected by leukapheresis, and PBMCs were isolated by Ficoll-Histopaque density gradient centrifugation and then cryopreserved in liquid nitrogen vapor phase. Using the deep immunoSEQ assay, multiplex PCR amplified TCR CDR3 regions from genomic DNA. Extracted genomic DNA from each cell subset was spread evenly across all wells of several immunoSEQ 96-well plates, with each plate serving as a replicate. For unsorted PBMC, each replicate PCR was loaded with approximately 0.3 ug genomic DNA, equivalent to tens of thousands of T cell genomes. Unsorted PBMC genomic DNA was sequenced across ten immunoSEQ deep assay plates. Purified libraries were measured with a Qubit 3.0 fluorometer, size-checked on a Bioanalyzer 2100, and measured again with the KAPA Library Quantification kit. Every immunoSEQ 96-well plate was sequenced on a separate single-read 150-cycle Illumina NextSeq 550 flow cell. The source study handled its data this way. Because only junctional sequences without quality scores were contained in the immunoSEQ output, filtering matching that applied to full-length reads could not be performed. Sequences were annotated with PyIR, a Python wrapper for IgBLAST v1.9, and V/J genes and CDR3 were assigned using IMGT germline references. Reads were filtered out if the reads had weak V/J assignments (E-value above 1e-6), no CDR3, stop codons, out-of-frame junctions, or ambiguous translated residues. A V3J clonotype was defined by an identical inferred V gene, J gene, and CDR3 amino acid sequence. Percentage overlap between repertoires was computed as shared unique clonotypes divided by the size of the smaller repertoire. RTK rarefaction, the Chao1 estimator, and Recon v2.1 estimates of unobserved clonotypes were used to assess repertoire richness. Drawn from immuneACCESS, this table holds only the in-frame rearrangements with V and J called that TCRdb kept. Clones are partly lost; checked studies trace under half to an unresolved V gene and leave the rest unexplained. From that table come the V and J calls and clone size; the DNA was used to work out D and trimming. The sample table lists roughly 490,000 clones, 75% to 85% of them with a count of one. The ten largest clonotypes hold over 10% of the sample.

Counted from cysteine to phenylalanine, this CDR3 has 15 amino acids. Only CDR3 DNA remains: 45 bases, in frame from the first base. From the germline V gene (reference sequence), CDR1 is SGHNT and CDR2 is YYREEE. V loses 0 bases, J loses 0 bases, and the germline ends lie 9 bases apart. A word on this clone: Its antigen is currently not known. No much larger clonotype is one base removed from it; base qualities were not supplied.

The source of this sequence is a woman in her thirties or forties in good health. Some clones in this sample may be carry-over from other donors' samples. Here the chain combines TRBV5-4 and TRBJ1-2; no confident D gene assignment can be made. The sequencing input was PBMCs. CDR3 reads: CASSLVVGANYGYTF. The nucleotide sequence reads TGTGCCAGCAGCTTGGTCGTGGGAGCTAACTATGGCTACACCTTC.